This paragraph reports one T cell receptor beta chain. Time point here: sample taken at primary tumor resection. Sequencing of whole RNA from tumor, nontumor lung or frozen PBMC involved no sorting. These data originate in a study of spatial heterogeneity in lung cancer. TCRdb passed the 5' RACE reads through MiXCR, listing each CDR3 protein once. In the table there are 20,000 to 30,000 distinct CDR3 sequences, 4.5% to 5.5% of which are singletons. The sample consisted of PBMCs, taken at surgery. The sequence was collected from a male donor with early-stage non-small cell lung cancer.

The CDR3 spells CASSLDGANVLTF. The DNA for the CDR3 is TGCGCCAGCAGCTTGGATGGGGCCAACGTCCTGACTTTC. V and J are TRBV5-1 and TRBJ2-6, with unresolved D. CDR1 is SGHRS, CDR2 YFSETQ, per germline. CDR3 length equals 13 residues. V was trimmed by 0 bases and J by 3 bases, leaving 1 base between them. Combining the CDR3 with reference TRBV5-1 and TRBJ2-6 gives the whole variable domain KAGVTQTPRYLIKTRGQQVTLSCSPISGHRSVSWYQQTPGQGLQFLFEYFSETQRNKGNFPGRFSGRQFSNSRSEMNVSTLELGDSALYLCASSLDGANVLTFGAGSRLTVL.